This T cell receptor beta chain came from a study of blood T cell repertoires in COVID-19. TCRdb's copy holds only in-frame clones and misses some; the assay was immunoSEQ multiplex PCR. Seen here are a few hundred thousand clones, roughly 90% observed once, and the top ten hold around 1.3%. The clonotype was recovered from a man aged 40-49 years with acute or convalescent COVID-19. The sequencing input was peripheral blood.

In DNA, the CDR3 is TGTGCCAGCAGTCTCGACAGGGTAAACTATGGCTACACCTTC. Protein sequence: CASSLDRVNYGYTF. V gene TRBV2 combines with J gene TRBJ1-2; 7 bases are a match to TRBD1. The J segment lost 2 bases and the V segment lost 5 bases, leaving 5 bases of the junction unmatched. The CDR3 covers 14 residues. CDR1 SNHLY and CDR2 FYNNEI come from the germline V gene.